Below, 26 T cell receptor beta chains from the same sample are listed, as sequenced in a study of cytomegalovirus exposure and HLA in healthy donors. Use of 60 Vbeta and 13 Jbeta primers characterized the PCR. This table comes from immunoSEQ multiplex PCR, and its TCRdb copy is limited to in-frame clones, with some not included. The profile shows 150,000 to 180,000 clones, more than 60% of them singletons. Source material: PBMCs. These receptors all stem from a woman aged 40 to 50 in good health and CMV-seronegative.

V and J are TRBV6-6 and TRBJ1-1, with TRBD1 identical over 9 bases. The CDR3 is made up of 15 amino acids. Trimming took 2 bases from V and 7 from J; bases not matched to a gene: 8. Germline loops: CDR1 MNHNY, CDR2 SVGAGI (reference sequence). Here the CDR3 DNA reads TGTGCCAGCAGTTACGCTCGACAGGGGGGCCGTGAAGCTTTCTTT. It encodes CASSYARQGGREAFF.

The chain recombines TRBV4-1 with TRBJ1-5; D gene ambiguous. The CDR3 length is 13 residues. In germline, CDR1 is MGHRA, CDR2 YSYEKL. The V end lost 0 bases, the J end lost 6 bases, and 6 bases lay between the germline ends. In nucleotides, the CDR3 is TGCGCCAGCAGCCAAGAGAGGGCTCAGCCCCAGCATTTT. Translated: CASSQERAQPQHF.

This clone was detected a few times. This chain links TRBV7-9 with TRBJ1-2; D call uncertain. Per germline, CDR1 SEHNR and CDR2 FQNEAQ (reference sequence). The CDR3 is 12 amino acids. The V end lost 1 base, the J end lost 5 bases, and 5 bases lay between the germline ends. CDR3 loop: CASSLDRYGYTF. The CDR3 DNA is TGTGCCAGCAGCTTAGACAGATATGGCTACACCTTC. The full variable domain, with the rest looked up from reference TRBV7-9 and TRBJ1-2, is DTGVSQNPRHKITKRGQNVTFRCDPISEHNRLYWYRQTLGQGPEFLTYFQNEAQLEKSRLLSDRFSAERPKGSFSTLEIQRTEQGDSAMYLCASSLDRYGYTFGSGTRLTVV.

The CDR3: CASSPGTGRDPAQHF. CDR3 nucleotides: TGTGCCAGCAGCCCGGGGACAGGGAGGGATCCAGCCCAGCATTTT. This chain uses TRBV11-3 with TRBJ1-5, with 9 bases identical to TRBD1. With V trimmed by 5 bases and J by 11 bases, 13 bases remained unmatched. CDR3 length equals 15 residues. Germline CDR1 is SGHNT and CDR2 is YENEEA.

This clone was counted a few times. CDR3 sequence (DNA): TGTGCCAGCAGCCGAGAACAGGTTAGCACAGATACGCAGTATTTT. Translated, it gives CASSREQVSTDTQYF. The chain joins TRBV5-4 to TRBJ2-3; D may be TRBD1 (5 bases). Germline CDR1 and CDR2: SGHNT and YYREEE (reference sequence). Deletions cut 4 bases from V and 0 bases from J, with 12 bases between. The CDR3 totals 15 residues.

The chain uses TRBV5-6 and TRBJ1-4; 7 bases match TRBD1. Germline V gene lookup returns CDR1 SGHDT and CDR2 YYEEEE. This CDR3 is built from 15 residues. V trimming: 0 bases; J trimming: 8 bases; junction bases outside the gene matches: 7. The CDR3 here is CASSLGTGLSEKLFF. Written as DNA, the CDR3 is TGTGCCAGCAGCTTGGGGACAGGTCTATCGGAAAAACTGTTTTTT.

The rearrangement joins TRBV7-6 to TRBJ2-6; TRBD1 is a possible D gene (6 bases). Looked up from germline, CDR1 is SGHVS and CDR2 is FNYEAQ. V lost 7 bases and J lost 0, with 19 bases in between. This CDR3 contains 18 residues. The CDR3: CASTLIGTSSSGANVLTF. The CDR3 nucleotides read TGTGCCAGCACCCTTATTGGGACAAGTTCCTCTGGGGCCAACGTCCTGACTTTC.

CDR3 protein: CASTPFGTGGDYGYTF. The CDR3 nucleotides read TGTGCCAGCACCCCTTTTGGGACAGGGGGAGACTATGGCTACACCTTC. This sequence joins TRBV28 and TRBJ1-2, with 11 bases fitting TRBD1. CDR1 is MDHEN and CDR2 is SYDVKM in the germline V gene. V was pared by 7 bases and J by 3 bases, with 10 bases of the junction left unmatched. This CDR3 spans 16 amino acids.

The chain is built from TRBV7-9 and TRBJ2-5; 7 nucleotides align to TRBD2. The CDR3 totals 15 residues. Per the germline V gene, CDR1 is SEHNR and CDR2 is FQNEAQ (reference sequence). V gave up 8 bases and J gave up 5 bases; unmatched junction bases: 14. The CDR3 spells CASCLSAGEWETQYF. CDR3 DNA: TGTGCCAGCTGTCTCTCGGCGGGGGAGTGGGAGACCCAGTACTTC.

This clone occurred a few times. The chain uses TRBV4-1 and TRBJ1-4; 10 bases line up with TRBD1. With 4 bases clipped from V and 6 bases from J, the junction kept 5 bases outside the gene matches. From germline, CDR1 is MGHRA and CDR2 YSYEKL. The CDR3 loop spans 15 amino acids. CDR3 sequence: CASSPSGTGDEKLFF. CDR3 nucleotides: TGCGCCAGCAGCCCATCCGGGACAGGGGATGAAAAACTGTTTTTT.

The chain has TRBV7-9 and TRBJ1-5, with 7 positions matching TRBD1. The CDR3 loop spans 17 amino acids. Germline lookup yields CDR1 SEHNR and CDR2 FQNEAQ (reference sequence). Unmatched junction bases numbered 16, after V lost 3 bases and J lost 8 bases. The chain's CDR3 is CASSFSRDSESTEPQHF. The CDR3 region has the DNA TGTGCCAGCAGCTTTTCCCGGGACAGCGAGTCCACAGAGCCCCAGCATTTT.

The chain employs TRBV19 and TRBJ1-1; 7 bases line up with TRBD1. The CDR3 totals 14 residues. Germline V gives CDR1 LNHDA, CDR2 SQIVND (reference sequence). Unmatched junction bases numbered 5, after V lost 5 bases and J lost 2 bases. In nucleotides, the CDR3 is TGTGCCAGTAGTTACAGGGGCCTTAACACTGAAGCTTTCTTT. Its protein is CASSYRGLNTEAFF.

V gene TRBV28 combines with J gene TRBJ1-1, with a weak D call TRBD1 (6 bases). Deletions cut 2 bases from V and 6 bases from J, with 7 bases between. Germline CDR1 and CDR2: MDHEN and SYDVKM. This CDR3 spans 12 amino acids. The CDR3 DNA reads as TGTGCCAGCAGTTTAGAGGGGGCTGAAGCTTTCTTT. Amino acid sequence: CASSLEGAEAFF.

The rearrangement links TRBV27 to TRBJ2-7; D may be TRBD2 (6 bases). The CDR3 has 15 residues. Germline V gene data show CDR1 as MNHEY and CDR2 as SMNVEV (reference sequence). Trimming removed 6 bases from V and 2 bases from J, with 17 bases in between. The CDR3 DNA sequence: TGTGCCAGCAGGTCGGCGGGACGGAGTACCTACGAGCAGTACTTC. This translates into CASRSAGRSTYEQYF.

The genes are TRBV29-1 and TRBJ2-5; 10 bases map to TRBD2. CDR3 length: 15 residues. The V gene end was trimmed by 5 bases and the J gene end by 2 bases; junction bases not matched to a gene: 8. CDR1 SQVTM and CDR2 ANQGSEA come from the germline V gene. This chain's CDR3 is CSVFPPAGGQETQYF. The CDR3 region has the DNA TGCAGCGTTTTCCCACCAGCGGGAGGGCAAGAGACCCAGTACTTC.

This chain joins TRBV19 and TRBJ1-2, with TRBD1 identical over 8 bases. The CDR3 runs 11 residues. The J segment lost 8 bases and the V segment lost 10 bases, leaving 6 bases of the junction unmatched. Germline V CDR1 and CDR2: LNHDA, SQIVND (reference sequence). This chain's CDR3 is CAIRAGGGYTF. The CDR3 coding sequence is TGTGCCATAAGGGCAGGGGGCGGCTACACCTTC. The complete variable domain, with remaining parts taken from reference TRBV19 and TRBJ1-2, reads DGGITQSPKYLFRKEGQNVTLSCEQNLNHDAMYWYRQDPGQGLRLIYYSQIVNDFQKGDIAEGYSVSREKKESFPLTVTSAQKNPTAFYLCAIRAGGGYTFGSGTRLTVV.

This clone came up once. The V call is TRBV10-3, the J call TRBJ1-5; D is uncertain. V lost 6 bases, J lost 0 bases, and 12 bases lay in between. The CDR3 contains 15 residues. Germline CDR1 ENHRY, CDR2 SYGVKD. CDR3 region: CAISPSHDSNQPQHF. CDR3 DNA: TGTGCCATCAGCCCGAGTCACGATAGCAATCAGCCCCAGCATTTT.

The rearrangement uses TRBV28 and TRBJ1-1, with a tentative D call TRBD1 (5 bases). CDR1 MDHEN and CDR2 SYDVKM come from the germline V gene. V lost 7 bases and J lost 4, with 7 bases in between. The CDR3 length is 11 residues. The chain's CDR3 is CASKGPTEAFF. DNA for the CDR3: TGTGCCAGCAAGGGGCCCACTGAAGCTTTCTTT.

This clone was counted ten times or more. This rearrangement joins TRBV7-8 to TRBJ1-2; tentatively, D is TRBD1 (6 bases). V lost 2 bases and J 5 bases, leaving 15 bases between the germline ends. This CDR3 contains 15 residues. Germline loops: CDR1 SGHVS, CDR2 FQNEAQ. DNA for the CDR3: TGTGCCAGCAGCTTACTTGCCGGGACAACTTATGGCTACACCTTC. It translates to CASSLLAGTTYGYTF.

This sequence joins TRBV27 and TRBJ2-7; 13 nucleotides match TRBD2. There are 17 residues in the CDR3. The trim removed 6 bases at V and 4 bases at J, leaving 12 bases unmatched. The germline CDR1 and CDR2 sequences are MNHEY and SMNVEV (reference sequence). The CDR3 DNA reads TGTGCCAGCAGACGCAGATTACTAGCGGGAGGGCCTTACGAGCAGTACTTC. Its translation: CASRRRLLAGGPYEQYF.

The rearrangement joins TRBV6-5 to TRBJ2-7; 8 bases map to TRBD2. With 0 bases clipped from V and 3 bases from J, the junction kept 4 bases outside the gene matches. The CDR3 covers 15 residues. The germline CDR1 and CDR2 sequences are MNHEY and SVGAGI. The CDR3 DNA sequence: TGTGCCAGCAGTTACTCTGCGGCGGGAGGCTACGAGCAGTACTTC. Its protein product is CASSYSAAGGYEQYF.

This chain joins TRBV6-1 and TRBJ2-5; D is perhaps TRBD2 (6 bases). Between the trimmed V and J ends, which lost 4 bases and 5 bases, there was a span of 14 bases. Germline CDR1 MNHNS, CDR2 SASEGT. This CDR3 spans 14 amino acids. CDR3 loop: CASSAGVPRETQYF. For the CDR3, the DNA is TGTGCCAGCAGTGCGGGGGTGCCGCGGGAGACCCAGTACTTC.

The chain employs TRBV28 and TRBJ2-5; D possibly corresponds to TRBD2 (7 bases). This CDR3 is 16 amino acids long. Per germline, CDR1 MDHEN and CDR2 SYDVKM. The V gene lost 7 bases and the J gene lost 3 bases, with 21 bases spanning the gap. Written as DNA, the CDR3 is TGTGCCAGCACGGGGGAGGGGGGATTGGTAGAAGAGACCCAGTACTTC. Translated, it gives CASTGEGGLVEETQYF.

The DNA of the CDR3 is TGTGCCAGCAGCCCGAATACCGGGTCCCGAGATGGAACTAATGAAAAACTGTTTTTT. It codes for CASSPNTGSRDGTNEKLFF. V and J are TRBV5-4 and TRBJ1-4; D ambiguous. From germline, CDR1 is SGHNT and CDR2 YYREEE (reference sequence). CDR3 size: 19 residues. V lost 4 bases and J lost 1, with 23 bases in between.

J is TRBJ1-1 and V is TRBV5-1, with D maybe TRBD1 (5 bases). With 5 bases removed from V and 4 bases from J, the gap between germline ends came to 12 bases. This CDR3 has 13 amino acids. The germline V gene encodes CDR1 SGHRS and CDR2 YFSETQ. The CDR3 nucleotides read TGCGCCAGCAGGGTTGACGGGGGCACTGAAGCTTTCTTT. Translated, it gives CASRVDGGTEAFF.

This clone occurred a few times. In nucleotides, the CDR3 is TGTGCCAGCAGCCTCCAAAGGCAGGGACTACTTGGAGAGACCCAGTACTTC. Protein product: CASSLQRQGLLGETQYF. The gene calls are TRBV5-5 and TRBJ2-5; 7 positions agree with TRBD2. V shed 4 bases, J shed 4 bases, and the junction held 16 bases outside the gene matches. CDR3 length: 17 amino acids. CDR1 and CDR2 from the germline V gene are SGHKS and YYEKEE (reference sequence).